The clone carrying this TCR beta chain was detected ten times or more. Its antigen is currently unknown. This sample was taken from a study of T cells in Graves' hyperthyroidism and ophthalmopathy. V shed 0 bases, J shed 7 bases, and the junction held 4 bases outside the gene matches. This CDR3 has 14 residues. Per germline, CDR1 SGHRS and CDR2 YFSETQ. Study-wide results and caveats: Most thyroid clonotypes expanded above 0.001 appeared in blood too.

The definition of stable Graves' hyperthyroidism was no ophthalmopathy progression within 18 months. These patients, aged 18 to 65, had recently diagnosed hyperthyroidism lasting under 2 months. Thyroid ultrasound and orbital computed tomography, with clinical symptoms and serum thyroxine and TRAb, informed diagnoses. Amplification yielded TCR beta CDR3 regions, with RNA transcripts as the source. The TCR CDR3 first-round RT-PCR relied on the HTBI primer set. Each CDR3 protein gets one entry after TCRdb re-called the multiplex PCR reads with MiXCR. The top ten hold approximately 10% of the sample, which has 300,000 to 450,000 distinct CDR3 sequences, roughly 14% seen once.

The chain joins TRBV5-1 to TRBJ2-1; 7 positions agree with TRBD2. The receptor's source is a woman aged 60-75 years with Graves' hyperthyroidism. Sequenced input: blood. CDR3 coding DNA: TGCGCCAGCAGCTTGGGGGACTACCGTAATGAGCAGTTCTTC. Protein sequence: CASSLGDYRNEQFF.